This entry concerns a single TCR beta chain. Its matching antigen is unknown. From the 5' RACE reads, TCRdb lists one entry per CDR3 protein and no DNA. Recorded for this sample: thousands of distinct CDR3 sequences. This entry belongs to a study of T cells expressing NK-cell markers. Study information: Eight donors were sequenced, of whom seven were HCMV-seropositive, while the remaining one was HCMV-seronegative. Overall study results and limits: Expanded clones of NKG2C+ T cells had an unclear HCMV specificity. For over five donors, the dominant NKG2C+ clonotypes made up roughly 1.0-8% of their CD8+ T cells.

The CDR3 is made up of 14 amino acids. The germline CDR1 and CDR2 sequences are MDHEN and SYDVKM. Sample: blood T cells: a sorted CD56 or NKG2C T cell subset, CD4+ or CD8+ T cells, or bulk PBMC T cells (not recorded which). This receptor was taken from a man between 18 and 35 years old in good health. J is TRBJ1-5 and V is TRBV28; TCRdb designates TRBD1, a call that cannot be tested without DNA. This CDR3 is CASSLGTGNQPQHF. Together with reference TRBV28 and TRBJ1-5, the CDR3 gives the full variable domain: DVKVTQSSRYLVKRTGEKVFLECVQDMDHENMFWYRQDPGLGLRLIYFSYDVKMKEKGDIPEGYSVSREKKERFSLILESASTNQTSMYLCASSLGTGNQPQHFGDGTRLSIL.